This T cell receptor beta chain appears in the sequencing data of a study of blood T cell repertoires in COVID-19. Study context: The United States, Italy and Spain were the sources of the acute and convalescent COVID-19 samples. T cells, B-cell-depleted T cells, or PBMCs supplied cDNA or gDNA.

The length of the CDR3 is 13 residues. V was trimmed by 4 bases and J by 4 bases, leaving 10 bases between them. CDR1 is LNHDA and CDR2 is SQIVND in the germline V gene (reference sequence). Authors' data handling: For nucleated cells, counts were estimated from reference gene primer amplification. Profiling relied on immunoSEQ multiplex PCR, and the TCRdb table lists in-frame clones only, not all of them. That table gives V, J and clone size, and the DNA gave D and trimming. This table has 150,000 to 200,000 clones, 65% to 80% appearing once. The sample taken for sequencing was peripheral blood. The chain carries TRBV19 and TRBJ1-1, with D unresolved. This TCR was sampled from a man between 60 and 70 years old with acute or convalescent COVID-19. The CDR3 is CASSSGAFTEAFF. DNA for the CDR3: TGTGCCAGTAGTAGCGGTGCCTTCACTGAAGCTTTCTTT. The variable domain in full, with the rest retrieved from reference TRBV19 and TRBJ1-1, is DGGITQSPKYLFRKEGQNVTLSCEQNLNHDAMYWYRQDPGQGLRLIYYSQIVNDFQKGDIAEGYSVSREKKESFPLTVTSAQKNPTAFYLCASSSGAFTEAFFGQGTRLTVV.